A single sample is the source of the 9 T cell receptor beta chains below, sequenced in a study of CD8 T cells in ankylosing spondylitis. For these TCRs, the target antigens are not known. Study-level points and caveats: Among TCR beta sequences, a motif of several highly homologous variants appeared characteristic of ankylosing spondylitis blood.

MiXCR was run by TCRdb on the 5' RACE reads, yielding one entry per CDR3 protein. This table has a few hundred thousand distinct CDR3 sequences, over 15% appearing once. The sample comprised blood, either unsorted or a sorted T cell fraction (not recorded which). All receptors come from a male donor with ankylosing spondylitis.

This clonotype was recorded at least ten times. The gene calls are TRBV20-1 and TRBJ1-1; 8 bases fit TRBD1. The CDR3 runs 14 residues. Looked up from germline, CDR1 is DFQATT and CDR2 is SNEGSKA (reference sequence). V gave up 5 bases and J gave up 1 base; unmatched junction bases: 6. For the CDR3, the DNA is TGCAGTGCTCCCCGGACAGGGAAGAACACTGAAGCTTTCTTT. Residues: CSAPRTGKNTEAFF.

The V and J genes are TRBV5-1 and TRBJ2-1; 8 nucleotides match TRBD1. The CDR3 consists of 16 residues. CDR1 and CDR2 from the germline V gene are SGHRS and YFSETQ. The junction had 9 bases not matched to a gene; V was cut back by 0 bases and J by 7 bases. Written as DNA, the CDR3 is TGCGCCAGCAGCTTGGCCGCCGGGACAGGCCTGAATGAGCAGTTCTTC. It translates to CASSLAAGTGLNEQFF.

The chain links TRBV7-9 to TRBJ2-1; 9 nucleotides align to TRBD2. The V segment lost 1 base and the J segment 4 bases; nucleotides outside the gene matches: 5. Germline assignment: CDR1 SEHNR and CDR2 FQNEAQ (reference sequence). The CDR3 runs 16 residues. The CDR3 nucleotides are TGTGCCAGCAGCTTAGAGAGAAGCGGGGGGTACAATGAGCAGTTCTTC. It yields the protein CASSLERSGGYNEQFF.

This clonotype was recorded many times. The chain employs TRBV7-2 and TRBJ1-4; 8 bases line up with TRBD1. V was pared by 5 bases and J by 3 bases, with 5 bases of the junction left unmatched. Per germline, CDR1 SGHTA and CDR2 FQGNSA. This CDR3 region has 15 residues. Here the CDR3 DNA reads TGTGCCAGCAGCGACCGACAGGGGTCTAATGAAAAACTGTTTTTT. Amino acid sequence: CASSDRQGSNEKLFF. Full variable domain (remainder filled in from reference TRBV7-2 and TRBJ1-4): GAGVSQSPSNKVTEKGKDVELRCDPISGHTALYWYRQSLGQGLEFLIYFQGNSAPDKSGLPSDRFSAERTGGSVSTLTIQRTQQEDSAVYLCASSDRQGSNEKLFFGSGTQLSVL.

This clonotype was detected only a few times. This chain connects TRBV10-3 to TRBJ2-2; D unclear. CDR3 length: 15 residues. V lost 9 bases and J lost 0, with 14 bases in between. The V gene's germline CDR1 is ENHRY and CDR2 SYGVKD. The DNA of the CDR3 is TGTGCCATACGTTCCAGCGCAACGAACACCGGGGAGCTGTTTTTT. Translated, it gives CAIRSSATNTGELFF.

This clonotype has just a few counts. This chain connects TRBV20-1 to TRBJ1-6, with TRBD1 as a possible D gene (5 bases). V was cut by 1 base and J by 0 bases, with 19 bases left in between. The CDR3 covers 19 residues. Germline lookup yields CDR1 DFQATT and CDR2 SNEGSKA (reference sequence). The DNA of the CDR3 is TGCAGTGCTAGAGGGATGAGGGGTGAGGGGAGCTCCTATAATTCACCCCTCCACTTT. Translation: CSARGMRGEGSSYNSPLHF.

This clonotype has just a few counts. V usage is TRBV10-3 and J usage is TRBJ2-2, with D possibly TRBD1 on 6 matching bases. Germline lookup yields CDR1 ENHRY and CDR2 SYGVKD. The CDR3 spans 15 residues. Trimming shortened V by 3 bases and J by 2 bases, and 10 bases separated the two germline ends. Here the CDR3 reads CAISDGQTNTGELFF. In nucleotides, the CDR3 is TGTGCCATCAGTGACGGACAGACAAACACCGGGGAGCTGTTTTTT.

The chain couples TRBV28 to TRBJ2-1; D is unresolved. Trimming removed 5 bases at V and 11 bases at J, with 7 bases between. From germline, CDR1 is MDHEN and CDR2 SYDVKM. The CDR3 has 10 amino acids. CDR3 bases: TGTGCCAGCAGTCAACAGCAGCAGTTCTTC. This translates into CASSQQQQFF. Filled out from reference TRBV28 and TRBJ2-1, the complete variable domain reads DVKVTQSSRYLVKRTGEKVFLECVQDMDHENMFWYRQDPGLGLRLIYFSYDVKMKEKGDIPEGYSVSREKKERFSLILESASTNQTSMYLCASSQQQQFFGPGTRLTVL.

V and J are TRBV7-9 and TRBJ2-5; the match to TRBD1 covers 10 bases. The germline gives CDR1 SEHNR, CDR2 FQNEAQ (reference sequence). The CDR3 is 16 amino acids. Unmatched junction bases numbered 7, after V lost 4 bases and J lost 2 bases. The DNA of the CDR3 is TGTGCCAGCAGCTCTGGGGACAGGGGTCTTCAAGAGACCCAGTACTTC. Translation gives CASSSGDRGLQETQYF.